A selection of T cell receptor beta chains follows, all from one sample in a study of blood T cell repertoires in COVID-19. Sequenced by immunoSEQ multiplex PCR; TCRdb stores in-frame clones only, minus some. Of roughly 110,000 clones listed, about 85% were seen once; the top ten hold 1.5% to 1.8%. Sequencing was done on a sample of peripheral blood. The receptors were sampled from a man between 45 and 60 years old with acute or convalescent COVID-19. Both conserved end residues are part of each CDR3. Each record gives: clone size, D gene, J gene, V gene, CDR3 protein, CDR3 DNA. A D gene is named only where the DNA matches it firmly. Size tells how often a clone was seen (once, few, many) or the class of an expanded clone, and some rows leave it out.

few | TRBD1 | TRBJ1-4 | TRBV20-1 | CSASGDRGEKLFF | TGCAGTGCTAGTGGGGACAGGGGGGAAAAACTGTTTTTT
few | TRBD1 | TRBJ1-6 | TRBV7-2 | CASSSGQGRGSSPLHF | TGTGCCAGCAGCTCGGGACAGGGGCGCGGGAGTTCACCCCTCCACTTT
NA | TRBD1 | TRBJ2-7 | TRBV6-5 | CASTNRQGLGEQYF | TGTGCCAGCACTAATAGACAGGGTCTCGGGGAGCAGTACTTC
NA | TRBD1 | TRBJ1-2 | TRBV3-1/TRBV3-2 | CASRDPARGLGYTF | TGTGCCAGCAGAGACCCTGCCAGGGGGCTCGGCTACACCTTC
NA | NA | TRBJ1-2 | TRBV11-2 | CASSPTGYGYTF | TGTGCCAGCAGCCCAACGGGCTATGGCTACACCTTC
once | NA | TRBJ1-2 | TRBV12-3/TRBV12-4 | CASSFRTYGYTF | TGTGCCAGCAGTTTCCGCACTTATGGCTACACCTTC
NA | TRBD1 | TRBJ1-2 | TRBV24-1 | CATRDRGGYTF | TGTGCCACCCGGGACAGGGGCGGCTACACCTTC
NA | NA | TRBJ1-6 | TRBV5-8 | CASSLGDINSPLHF | TGTGCCAGCAGCTTGGGGGACATAAATTCACCCCTCCACTTT
NA | TRBD1 | TRBJ2-3 | TRBV29-1 | CSVSAGTGSTDTQYF | TGCAGCGTCAGTGCCGGGACAGGGTCCACAGATACGCAGTATTTT
few | NA | TRBJ2-5 | TRBV2 | CASSEGTVLGETQYF | TGTGCCAGCAGTGAAGGGACAGTTCTAGGAGAGACCCAGTACTTC
NA | TRBD1 | TRBJ1-2 | TRBV5-6 | CASSAQGLGGYTF | TGTGCCAGCAGCGCACAGGGGTTGGGTGGCTACACCTTC
NA | NA | TRBJ1-2 | TRBV4-1 | CASSQEEQVPYGYTF | TGCGCCAGCAGCCAAGAAGAACAGGTGCCCTATGGCTACACCTTC
NA | NA | TRBJ1-4 | TRBV5-1 | CASSPPRDGDEKLFF | TGCGCCAGCAGCCCTCCCAGGGATGGTGATGAAAAACTGTTTTTT